The 10 T cell receptor beta chains listed next were all sequenced from one sample in a study of T cells in localized non-small cell lung cancer. Data came from immunoSEQ multiplex PCR; TCRdb stores just in-frame clones and leaves some out. The profile shows 30,000 to 50,000 clones, about 76% of them singletons. The sample was PBMCs, taken before any cancer treatment. These receptor sequences come from a woman aged 40-75 years with stage II squamous cell lung carcinoma.

Relative to its sample, this clone is medium-sized. The J gene is TRBJ2-4, the V gene TRBV7-9; D unresolved. CDR3 length equals 12 residues. V dropped 1 base and J dropped 9 bases, with 7 bases sitting between them. Germline CDR1 is SEHNR and CDR2 is FQNEAQ (reference sequence). Written as DNA, the CDR3 is TGTGCCAGCAGCTTAGTGGGCCTCATTCAGTACTTC. Its translation: CASSLVGLIQYF.

V usage is TRBV28 and J usage is TRBJ2-7, with D perhaps given as TRBD1 or TRBD2 (6 bases each). This CDR3 contains 17 residues. The V gene lost 5 bases and the J gene lost 6 bases, with 26 bases spanning the gap. From germline, CDR1 is MDHEN and CDR2 SYDVKM. CDR3 protein: CASSGRWGAREGSEQYV. CDR3 in DNA: TGTGCCAGCAGTGGACGATGGGGGGCTCGCGAGGGTAGCGAGCAGTACGTC.

The gene calls are TRBV18 and TRBJ2-5; unclear D gene. Germline V gene sequence: CDR1 KGHSH, CDR2 LQKENI. With 2 bases removed from V and 1 base from J, the gap between germline ends came to 14 bases. The CDR3 runs 16 residues. CDR3 sequence reads: CASSPTSALVQETQYF. The CDR3 coding sequence is TGTGCCAGCTCACCAACATCGGCACTGGTCCAAGAGACCCAGTACTTC.

This clone has just a few counts. The genes are TRBV19 and TRBJ2-7; possibly TRBD1 for D (6 bases). The germline V gene has CDR1 LNHDA and CDR2 SQIVND (reference sequence). V gave up 3 bases and J gave up 6 bases, with 18 bases separating them. This CDR3 has 15 amino acids. The CDR3 DNA is TGTGCCAGTAGTATTCGTGGGACATTCGCCCCCGAGCAGTACTTC. Translated: CASSIRGTFAPEQYF.

The CDR3 bases are TGTGCCAGCAGCAAAACTCACGAGCAGTACTTC. Its translation: CASSKTHEQYF. The chain uses TRBV21-1 and TRBJ2-7; the table's D call, TRBD2, has no DNA check behind it. TRBV21-1 is listed as a pseudogene. This CDR3 has 11 residues.

This sequence joins TRBV20-1 and TRBJ2-5, with unresolved D. The CDR3 totals 11 residues. The V end was cut by 6 bases, the J end by 5 bases, with 10 bases between. Germline V gene sequence: CDR1 DFQATT, CDR2 SNEGSKA (reference sequence). CDR3 protein: CSALYMETQYF. CDR3 nucleotide sequence: TGCAGTGCCCTCTACATGGAGACCCAGTACTTC.

The V call is TRBV15, the J call TRBJ2-7, with D maybe TRBD2 (6 bases). Germline-derived CDR1 and CDR2 are LNHNV and YYDKDF (reference sequence). V lost 5 bases and J 0 bases, leaving 11 bases between the germline ends. This CDR3 is 14 amino acids long. The CDR3 protein is CATSGGTPSYEQYF. The CDR3 DNA follows: TGTGCCACCAGCGGAGGGACCCCCTCCTACGAGCAGTACTTC.

The J gene is TRBJ1-5, the V gene TRBV10-2; 11 bases fit TRBD1. Germline lookup yields CDR1 WSHSY and CDR2 SAAADI. CDR3 length equals 15 residues. The V segment lost 5 bases and the J segment 3 bases; nucleotides outside the gene matches: 3. The CDR3 loop reads CASSKGQGDNQPQHF. CDR3 coding DNA: TGCGCCAGCAGTAAGGGACAGGGGGACAATCAGCCCCAGCATTTT.

This clone is judged medium-sized. V and J are TRBV6-1 and TRBJ1-2; D gene uncertain. CDR1 MNHNS and CDR2 SASEGT come from the germline V gene. The CDR3 runs 16 residues. V gave up 3 bases and J gave up 2 bases, with 16 bases separating them. CDR3 sequence reads: CASSEWVEGKNYGYTF. Here the CDR3 DNA reads TGTGCCAGCAGTGAGTGGGTTGAGGGCAAGAACTATGGCTACACCTTC.

This clone appeared a single time. The chain carries TRBV6-5 and TRBJ1-3, with D perhaps matching TRBD1 (5 bases). From germline, CDR1 is MNHEY and CDR2 SVGAGI. CDR3 length: 16 amino acids. The ends were cut back, 0 bases at V and 4 bases at J, with 13 bases in the middle. CDR3 coding DNA: TGTGCCAGCAGTTACTCTGGGGGAGCGGGCGGAAACACCATATATTTT. Translated, it gives CASSYSGGAGGNTIYF.